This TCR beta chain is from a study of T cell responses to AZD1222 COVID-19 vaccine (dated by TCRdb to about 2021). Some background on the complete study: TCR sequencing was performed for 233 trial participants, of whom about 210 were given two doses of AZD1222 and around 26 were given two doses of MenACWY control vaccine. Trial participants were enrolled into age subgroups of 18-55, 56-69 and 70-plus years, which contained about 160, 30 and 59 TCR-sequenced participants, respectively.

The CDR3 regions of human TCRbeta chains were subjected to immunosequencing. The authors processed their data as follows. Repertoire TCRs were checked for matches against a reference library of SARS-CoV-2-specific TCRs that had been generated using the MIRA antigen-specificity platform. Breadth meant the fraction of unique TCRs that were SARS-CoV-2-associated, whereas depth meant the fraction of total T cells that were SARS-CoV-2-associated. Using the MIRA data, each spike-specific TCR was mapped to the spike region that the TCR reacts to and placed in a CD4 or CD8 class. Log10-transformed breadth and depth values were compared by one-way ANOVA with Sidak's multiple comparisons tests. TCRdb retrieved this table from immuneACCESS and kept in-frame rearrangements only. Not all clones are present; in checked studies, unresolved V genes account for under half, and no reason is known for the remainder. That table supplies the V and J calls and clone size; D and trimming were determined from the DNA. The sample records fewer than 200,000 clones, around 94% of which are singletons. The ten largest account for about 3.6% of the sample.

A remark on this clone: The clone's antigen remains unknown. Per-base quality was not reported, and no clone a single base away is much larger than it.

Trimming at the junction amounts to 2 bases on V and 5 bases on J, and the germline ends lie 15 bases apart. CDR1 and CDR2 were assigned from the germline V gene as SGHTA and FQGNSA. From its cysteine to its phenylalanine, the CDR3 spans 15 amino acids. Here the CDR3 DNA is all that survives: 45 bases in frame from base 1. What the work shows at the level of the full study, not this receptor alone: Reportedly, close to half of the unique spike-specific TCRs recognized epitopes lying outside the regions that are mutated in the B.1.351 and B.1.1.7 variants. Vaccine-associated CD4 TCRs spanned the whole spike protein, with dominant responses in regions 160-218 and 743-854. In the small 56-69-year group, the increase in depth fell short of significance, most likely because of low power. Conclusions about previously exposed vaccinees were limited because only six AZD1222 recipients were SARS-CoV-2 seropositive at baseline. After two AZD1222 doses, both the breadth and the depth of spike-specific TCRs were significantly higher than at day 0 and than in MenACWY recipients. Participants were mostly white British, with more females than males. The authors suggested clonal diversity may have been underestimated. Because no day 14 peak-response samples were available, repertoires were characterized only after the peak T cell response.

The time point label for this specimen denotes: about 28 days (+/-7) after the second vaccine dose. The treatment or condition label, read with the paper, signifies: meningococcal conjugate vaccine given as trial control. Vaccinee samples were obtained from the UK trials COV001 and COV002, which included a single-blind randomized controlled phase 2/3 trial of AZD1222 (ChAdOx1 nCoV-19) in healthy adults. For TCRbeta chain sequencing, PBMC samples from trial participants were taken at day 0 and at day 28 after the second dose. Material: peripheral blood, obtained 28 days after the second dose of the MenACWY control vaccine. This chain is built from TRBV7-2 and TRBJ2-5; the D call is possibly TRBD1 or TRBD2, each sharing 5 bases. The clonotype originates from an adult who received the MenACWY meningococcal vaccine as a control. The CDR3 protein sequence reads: CASSLRSFGTETQYF. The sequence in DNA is TGTGCCAGCAGCTTAAGGTCCTTCGGGACGGAGACCCAGTACTTC. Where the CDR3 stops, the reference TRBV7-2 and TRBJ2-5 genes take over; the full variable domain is GAGVSQSPSNKVTEKGKDVELRCDPISGHTALYWYRQSLGQGLEFLIYFQGNSAPDKSGLPSDRFSAERTGGSVSTLTIQRTQQEDSAVYLCASSLRSFGTETQYFGPGTRLLVL.